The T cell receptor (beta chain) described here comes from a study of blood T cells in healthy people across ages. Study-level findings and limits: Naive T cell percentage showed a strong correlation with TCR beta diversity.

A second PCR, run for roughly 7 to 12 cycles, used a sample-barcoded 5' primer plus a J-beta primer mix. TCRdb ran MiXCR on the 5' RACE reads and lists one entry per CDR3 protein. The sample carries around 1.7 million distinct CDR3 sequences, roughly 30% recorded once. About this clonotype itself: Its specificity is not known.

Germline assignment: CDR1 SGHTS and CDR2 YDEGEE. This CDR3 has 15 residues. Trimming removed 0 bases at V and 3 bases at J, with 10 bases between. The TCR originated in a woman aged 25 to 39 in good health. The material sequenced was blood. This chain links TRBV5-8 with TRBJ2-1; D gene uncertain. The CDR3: CASSLVYPSYNEQFF. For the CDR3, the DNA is TGTGCCAGCAGCTTGGTCTACCCTAGCTACAATGAGCAGTTCTTC.